This T cell receptor beta chain comes out of a study of TIL therapy for anti-PD-1-resistant metastatic lung cancer. CDR1 and CDR2 from the germline V gene are MNHEY and SVGAGI. V dropped 10 bases and J dropped 4 bases, with 16 bases sitting between them. The CDR3 sequence is 13 residues long. Time point meaning: pre-treatment sample, taken before nivolumab and TIL therapy. Sequencing used immunoSEQ v3. The data were produced by immunoSEQ multiplex PCR, yet TCRdb's version contains in-frame clones alone and is incomplete. The sample includes tens of thousands of clones, roughly 69% of them seen just once.

This chain uses TRBV6-5 with TRBJ1-2, with D tentatively TRBD1 (5 bases). This sample comprised blood, obtained at baseline. This sequence originates from a person between 25 and 79 years old with non-small cell lung cancer. DNA for the CDR3: TGTGCCACAAGAACAGACAGCTTCTATGGCTACACCTTC. Translated, it gives CATRTDSFYGYTF.